This is a list of T cell receptor beta chains from one sample in a study of shared clonotypes between healthy human individuals. The table came from immunoSEQ multiplex PCR; TCRdb's copy has only in-frame clones and leaves some out. The sample lists 560,000 or so clones, about 96% occurring once. Input material: naive CD8+ T cells sorted from blood. The receptors shown here come from a woman younger than 45 in good health. Each CDR3 is given with its conserved first and last residue. Each record gives: J gene, D gene, V gene, CDR3 protein, CDR3 DNA. A D gene is named only where the DNA matches it firmly.

>TRBJ2-3|TRBD1|TRBV7-6
CASSPSGTGTDTQYF
TGTGCCAGCAGCCCGTCCGGGACAGGGACAGATACGCAGTATTTT
>TRBJ2-1|TRBD2|TRBV13
CASSPTLIAGENNEQFF
TGTGCCAGCAGCCCCACCTTAATAGCGGGAGAGAACAATGAGCAGTTCTTC
>TRBJ1-1|-|TRBV5-1
CASSLYDGYTEAFF
TGCGCCAGCAGCTTGTATGACGGATACACTGAAGCTTTCTTT
>TRBJ2-1|-|TRBV27
CASSLTVSSYNEQFF
TGTGCCAGCAGTTTAACGGTCAGCTCCTACAATGAGCAGTTCTTC
>TRBJ1-2|-|TRBV9
CASSVGPGAQGGYGYTF
TGTGCCAGCAGCGTCGGGCCAGGCGCGCAGGGTGGCTATGGCTACACCTTC
>TRBJ2-2|-|TRBV28
CASSFYGNTGELFF
TGTGCCAGCAGTTTTTACGGGAACACCGGGGAGCTGTTTTTT
>TRBJ2-3|-|TRBV10-3
CAISEADSVSTDTQYF
TGTGCCATCAGTGAAGCCGACAGTGTAAGCACAGATACGCAGTATTTT
>TRBJ1-1|-|TRBV28
CASSSGAEAFF
TGTGCCAGCAGTTCCGGAGCTGAAGCTTTCTTT
>TRBJ1-2|-|TRBV7-9
CASSPPDRWPDTF
TGTGCCAGCAGCCCACCAGACAGATGGCCCGACACCTTC
>TRBJ2-1|-|TRBV30
CAWSVPAGSSYNEQFF
TGTGCCTGGAGTGTACCCGCAGGGAGCTCCTACAATGAGCAGTTCTTC
>TRBJ2-7|-|TRBV4-1
CASSQAGAIYEQYF
TGCGCCAGCAGCCAAGCAGGGGCTATCTACGAGCAGTACTTC